The 16 T cell receptor beta chains presented below share a single source sample, sequenced in a study of blood T cell repertoires in COVID-19. Data came from immunoSEQ multiplex PCR; TCRdb stores just in-frame clones and leaves some out. The repertoire holds approximately 180,000 clones, with about 77% as singletons. Sequenced sample: PBMCs or T cells enriched from blood (not recorded which). The receptors were gathered from a woman aged 45-59 years with acute COVID-19.

The chain employs TRBV9 and TRBJ2-2; D perhaps matches TRBD1 (5 bases). The germline V gene has CDR1 SGDLS and CDR2 YYNGEE. The CDR3 loop spans 15 amino acids. V was cut by 7 bases and J by 4 bases, with 17 bases left in between. CDR3 in amino acids: CASRPPLGATGELFF. DNA of the CDR3: TGTGCCAGCCGACCCCCTCTAGGGGCCACCGGGGAGCTGTTTTTT.

The chain uses TRBV6-5 and TRBJ1-2; 12 bases align to TRBD1. This CDR3 is 13 amino acids long. V was pared by 5 bases and J by 11 bases, with 6 bases of the junction left unmatched. Germline CDR1 MNHEY, CDR2 SVGAGI. In DNA, the CDR3 is TGTGCCAGCAGTACCGGGACAGGGGGCGGATACACCTTC. This sequence encodes CASSTGTGGGYTF.

V is TRBV2 and J is TRBJ1-5; D may be TRBD1 (5 bases). Germline CDR1 is SNHLY and CDR2 is FYNNEI. V dropped 5 bases and J dropped 0 bases, with 8 bases sitting between them. The CDR3 covers 14 residues. The CDR3 DNA is TGTGCCAGCAGTTCGACAGATAGCAATCAGCCCCAGCATTTT. Its protein is CASSSTDSNQPQHF.

The CDR3 nucleotides are TGTGCCAGCAGCTCCCGGACAGACTACTCTTATGGCTACACCTTC. It encodes CASSSRTDYSYGYTF. The chain joins TRBV5-4 to TRBJ1-2; a possible D gene is TRBD1 (6 bases). Germline V CDR1 and CDR2: SGHNT, YYREEE (reference sequence). V lost 3 bases to trimming and J lost 5 bases, with 17 bases between them. This CDR3 is built from 15 residues.

The rearrangement links TRBV1 to TRBJ2-1; TRBD2, as called in the table, went unchecked against the DNA. TRBV1 is reported as a pseudogene. This CDR3 region has 19 residues. CDR3 in DNA: TGCACCAGCAGCCAAGATTTTCGGATCGGGGGGAGCTCCTACAATGAGCAGTTCTTC. As protein: CTSSQDFRIGGSSYNEQFF.

The rearrangement joins TRBV19 to TRBJ1-1; 8 nucleotides align to TRBD1. The CDR3 covers 14 residues. Looked up from germline, CDR1 is LNHDA and CDR2 is SQIVND (reference sequence). V lost 6 bases, J lost 6 bases, and 9 bases stayed unmatched. Here the CDR3 reads CASRNPQGDPEAFF. CDR3 DNA: TGTGCCAGTAGGAACCCACAGGGGGATCCTGAAGCTTTCTTT.

The chain carries TRBV28 and TRBJ1-2; D not resolved. From germline, CDR1 is MDHEN and CDR2 SYDVKM. Trimming pared 3 bases from V and 1 base from J, leaving 15 bases between. The CDR3 is 16 residues long. CDR3 protein: CASSFDTEFYNYGYTF. The CDR3 DNA is TGTGCCAGCAGTTTCGACACAGAGTTTTATAACTATGGCTACACCTTC.

CDR3: CASSRLAGLTDTQYF. Written as DNA, the CDR3 is TGTGCCAGCTCACGACTAGCGGGTCTCACAGATACGCAGTATTTT. The rearrangement joins TRBV18 to TRBJ2-3, with TRBD2 matching 10 bases. CDR3 length equals 15 residues. Germline assignment: CDR1 KGHSH and CDR2 LQKENI. V lost 4 bases, J lost 2 bases, and 3 bases stayed unmatched.

This clone has more than one count but fewer than ten. The chain uses TRBV6-2 or TRBV6-3 and TRBJ2-7; D gene uncertain. Germline assignment: CDR1 MNHEY and CDR2 SVGEGT. The CDR3 spans 14 residues. V was shortened by 2 bases and J by 0 bases, with 8 bases between the two germline ends. The CDR3 here is CASSYLGTSYEQYV. The CDR3 bases are TGTGCCAGCAGTTACCTCGGTACCTCCTACGAGCAGTACGTC.

The rearrangement uses TRBV2 and TRBJ2-1; TRBD1 matches 7 bases. Germline CDR1 reads SNHLY; CDR2 reads FYNNEI. The CDR3 is 14 residues long. V shed 8 bases and J 10 bases; nucleotides not matched to a gene: 14. The CDR3 protein is CASSTGPQSQEQFF. Here the CDR3 DNA reads TGTGCCAGCTCGACAGGGCCACAATCCCAAGAGCAGTTCTTC.

V gene TRBV18 combines with J gene TRBJ1-1; 8 bases are a match to TRBD1. CDR1 is KGHSH, CDR2 LQKENI, per germline. This CDR3 has 15 amino acids. Losses at the gene ends were 4 bases for V and 5 bases for J; bases not matched to a gene: 9. CDR3 sequence reads: CASSRRGTGGTEAFF. The CDR3 region has the DNA TGTGCCAGCTCACGCCGAGGGACAGGTGGAACTGAAGCTTTCTTT.

This chain joins TRBV6-2 or TRBV6-3 and TRBJ1-5, with TRBD1 matching 8 bases. The CDR3 runs 15 residues. Germline loops: CDR1 MNHEY, CDR2 SVGEGT. The ends lost 4 bases at V and 3 bases at J; junction bases unmatched: 5. The DNA for the CDR3 is TGTGCCAGCAGTTCGACAGGGGCCAACAATCAGCCCCAGCATTTT. Its protein product is CASSSTGANNQPQHF.

The rearrangement uses TRBV3-1 (or the pseudogene TRBV3-2) and TRBJ1-1; D remains unclear. Trimming stripped 3 bases from V and 8 bases from J, with 13 bases between. Germline V gene data show CDR1 as LGHDT and CDR2 as YNNKEL (reference sequence). The length of the CDR3 is 13 residues. CDR3 protein: CASSQAWRGEAFF. The CDR3 nucleotides are TGTGCCAGCAGCCAGGCCTGGCGAGGGGAAGCTTTCTTT.

The chain joins TRBV18 to TRBJ1-2; D is unresolved. The length of the CDR3 is 19 residues. V was cut by 6 bases and J by 1 base, with 27 bases left in between. Germline CDR1 KGHSH, CDR2 LQKENI. As DNA, the CDR3 is TGTGCCAGCTCTCTAACCCAGCGGCAGGATACGAACCTTAACTATGGCTACACCTTC. Translated, it gives CASSLTQRQDTNLNYGYTF.

In this sample, this clone turned up a few times. This chain links TRBV5-1 with TRBJ1-2; 9 positions match TRBD1. Germline V lookup: CDR1 SGHRS, CDR2 YFSETQ. Trimming cost V 1 base and J 4 bases; bases outside gene matches: 5. The CDR3 covers 15 residues. The CDR3 reads CASSLPGQGSYGYTF. DNA of the CDR3: TGCGCCAGCAGCTTGCCCGGACAGGGGAGCTATGGCTACACCTTC. Full variable domain (remainder filled in from reference TRBV5-1 and TRBJ1-2): KAGVTQTPRYLIKTRGQQVTLSCSPISGHRSVSWYQQTPGQGLQFLFEYFSETQRNKGNFPGRFSGRQFSNSRSEMNVSTLELGDSALYLCASSLPGQGSYGYTFGSGTRLTVV.

The V gene is TRBV6-2 or TRBV6-3, the J gene TRBJ1-3, with 8 bases aligning to TRBD1. The CDR3 totals 14 residues. Trimming took 4 bases from V and 3 from J; bases not matched to a gene: 2. Germline V gene lookup returns CDR1 MNHEY and CDR2 SVGEGT. Here the CDR3 reads CASSSGGDGNTIYF. CDR3 in DNA: TGTGCCAGCAGTTCAGGGGGCGATGGAAACACCATATATTTT.